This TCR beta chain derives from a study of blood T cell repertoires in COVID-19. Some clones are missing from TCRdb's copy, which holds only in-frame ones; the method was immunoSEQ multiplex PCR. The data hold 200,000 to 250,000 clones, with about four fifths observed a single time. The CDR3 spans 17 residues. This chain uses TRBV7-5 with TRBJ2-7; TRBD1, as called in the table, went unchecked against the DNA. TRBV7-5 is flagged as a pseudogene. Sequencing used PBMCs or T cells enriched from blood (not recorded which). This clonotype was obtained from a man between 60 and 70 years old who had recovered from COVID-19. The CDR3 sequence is CARSFTRIHRGIEEQYF. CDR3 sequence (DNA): TGTGCCAGAAGCTTTACAAGAATTCACAGGGGAATTGAAGAGCAGTACTTC.